This T cell receptor beta chain was observed in a study of blood T cell repertoires in COVID-19. Study-level background: Researchers got acute and convalescent COVID-19 samples from the United States, Italy and Spain.

Assay used: immunoSEQ multiplex PCR; TCRdb lists only in-frame clones, some missing. The sample shows some 21,000 clones, 85% to 90% of them seen only once. Between the trimmed V and J ends, which lost 2 bases and 3 bases, there was a span of 19 bases. The CDR3 runs to 16 residues. CDR1 and CDR2 from the germline V gene are GTSNPN and SVGIG (reference sequence). In its sample, this clone was seen once. The V and J genes are TRBV30 and TRBJ2-5; D possibly corresponds to TRBD1 (6 bases). The sample comprised peripheral blood. This receptor was identified in a man aged 45-60 years with active COVID-19. CDR3 region: CAWSRGFDPPKETQYF. CDR3 nucleotide sequence: TGTGCCTGGAGTAGGGGGTTCGATCCCCCGAAAGAGACCCAGTACTTC. The entire variable domain, with the rest obtained from reference TRBV30 and TRBJ2-5, is as follows: SQTIHQWPATLVQPVGSPLSLECTVEGTSNPNLYWYRQAAGRGLQLLFYSVGIGQISSEVPQNLSASRPQDRQFILSSKKLLLSDSGFYLCAWSRGFDPPKETQYFGPGTRLLVL.